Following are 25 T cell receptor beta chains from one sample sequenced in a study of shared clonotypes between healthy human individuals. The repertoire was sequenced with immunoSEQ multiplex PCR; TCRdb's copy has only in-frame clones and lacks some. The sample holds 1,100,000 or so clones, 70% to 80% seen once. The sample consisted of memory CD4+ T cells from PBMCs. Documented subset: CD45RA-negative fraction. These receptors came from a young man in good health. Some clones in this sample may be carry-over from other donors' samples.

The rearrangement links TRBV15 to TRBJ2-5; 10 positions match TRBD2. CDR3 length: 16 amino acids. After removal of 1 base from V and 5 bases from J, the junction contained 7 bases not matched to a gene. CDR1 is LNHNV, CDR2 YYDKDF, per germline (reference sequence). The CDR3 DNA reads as TGTGCCACCAGCAGAGGGCTAGCGGGAGATGGCGAGACCCAGTACTTC. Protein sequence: CATSRGLAGDGETQYF.

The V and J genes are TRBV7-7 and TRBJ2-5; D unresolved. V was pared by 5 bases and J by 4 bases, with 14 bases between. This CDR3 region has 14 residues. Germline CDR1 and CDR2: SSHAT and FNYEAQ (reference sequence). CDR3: CASSPPAFGETQYF. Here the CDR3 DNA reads TGTGCCAGCAGCCCCCCCGCATTTGGAGAGACCCAGTACTTC. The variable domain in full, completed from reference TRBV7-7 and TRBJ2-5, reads GAGVSQSPRYKVTKRGQDVTLRCDPISSHATLYWYQQALGQGPEFLTYFNYEAQPDKSGLPSDRFSAERPEGSISTLTIQRTEQRDSAMYRCASSPPAFGETQYFGPGTRLLVL.

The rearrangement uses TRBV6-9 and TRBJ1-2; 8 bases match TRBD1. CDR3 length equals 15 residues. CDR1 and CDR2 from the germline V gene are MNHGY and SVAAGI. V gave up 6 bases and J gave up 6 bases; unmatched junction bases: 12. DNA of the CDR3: TGTGCCAGCAGCAAAAATGATGACAGGGGCCATGGCTACACCTTC. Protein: CASSKNDDRGHGYTF.

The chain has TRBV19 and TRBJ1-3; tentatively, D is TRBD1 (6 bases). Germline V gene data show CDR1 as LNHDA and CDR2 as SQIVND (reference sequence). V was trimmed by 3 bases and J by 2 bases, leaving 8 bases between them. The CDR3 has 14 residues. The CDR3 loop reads CASSIGTPGNTIYF. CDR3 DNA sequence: TGTGCCAGTAGTATCGGGACACCTGGAAACACCATATATTTT.

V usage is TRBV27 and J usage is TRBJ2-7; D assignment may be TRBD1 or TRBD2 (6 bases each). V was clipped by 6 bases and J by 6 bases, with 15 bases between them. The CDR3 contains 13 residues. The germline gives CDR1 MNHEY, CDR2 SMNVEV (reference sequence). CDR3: CASSQLQGGEQYF. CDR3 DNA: TGTGCCAGCAGCCAACTACAGGGAGGCGAGCAGTACTTC.

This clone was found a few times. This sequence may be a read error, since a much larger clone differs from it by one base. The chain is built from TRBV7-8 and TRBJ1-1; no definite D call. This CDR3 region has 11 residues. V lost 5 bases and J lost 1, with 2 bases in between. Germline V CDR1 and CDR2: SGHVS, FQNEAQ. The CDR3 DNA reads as TGTGCCAGCAGCAAGAACACTGAAGCTTTCTTT. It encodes CASSKNTEAFF.

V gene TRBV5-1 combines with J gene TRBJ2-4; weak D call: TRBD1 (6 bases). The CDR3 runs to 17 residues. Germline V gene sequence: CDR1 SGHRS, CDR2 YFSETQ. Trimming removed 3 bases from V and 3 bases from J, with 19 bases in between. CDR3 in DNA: TGCGCCAGCAGCTCGACGACTATGGGGGCTATCAAAAACATTCAGTACTTC. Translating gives CASSSTTMGAIKNIQYF.

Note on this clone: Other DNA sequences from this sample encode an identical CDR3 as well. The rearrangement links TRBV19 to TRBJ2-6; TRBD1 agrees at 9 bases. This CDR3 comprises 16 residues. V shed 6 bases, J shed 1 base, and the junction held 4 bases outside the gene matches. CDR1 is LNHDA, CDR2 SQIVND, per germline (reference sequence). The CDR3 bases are TGTGCCAGTAGGGGACAGGGAGCATCTGGGGCCAACGTCCTGACTTTC. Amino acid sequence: CASRGQGASGANVLTF.

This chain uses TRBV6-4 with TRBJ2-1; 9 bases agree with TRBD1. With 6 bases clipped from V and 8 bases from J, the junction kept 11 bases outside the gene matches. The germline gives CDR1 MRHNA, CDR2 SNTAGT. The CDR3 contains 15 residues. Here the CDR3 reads CASRASGTGLDEQFF. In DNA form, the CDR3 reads TGTGCCAGCAGAGCCTCCGGGACAGGGCTCGATGAGCAGTTCTTC.

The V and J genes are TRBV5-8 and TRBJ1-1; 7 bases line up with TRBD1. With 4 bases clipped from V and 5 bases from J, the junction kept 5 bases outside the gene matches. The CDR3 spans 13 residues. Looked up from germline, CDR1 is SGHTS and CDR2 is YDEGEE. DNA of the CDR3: TGTGCCAGCAGCGACAGGGTGGAAACTGAAGCTTTCTTT. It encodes CASSDRVETEAFF.

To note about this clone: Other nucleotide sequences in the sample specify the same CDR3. The CDR3 protein is CASSIGNYNEQFF. CDR3 DNA sequence: TGTGCCAGTAGTATCGGGAACTACAATGAGCAGTTCTTC. The genes are TRBV19 and TRBJ2-1, with a tentative D call TRBD2 (5 bases). The CDR3 sequence is 13 residues long. Deletions cut 3 bases from V and 3 bases from J, with 6 bases between. Germline V gene sequence: CDR1 LNHDA, CDR2 SQIVND (reference sequence).

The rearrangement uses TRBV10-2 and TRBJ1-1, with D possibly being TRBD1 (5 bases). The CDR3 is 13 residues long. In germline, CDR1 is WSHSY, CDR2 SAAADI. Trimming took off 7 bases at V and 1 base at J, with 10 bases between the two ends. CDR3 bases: TGCGCCAGCAAGGGGCGGTCGAACACTGAAGCTTTCTTT. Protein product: CASKGRSNTEAFF.

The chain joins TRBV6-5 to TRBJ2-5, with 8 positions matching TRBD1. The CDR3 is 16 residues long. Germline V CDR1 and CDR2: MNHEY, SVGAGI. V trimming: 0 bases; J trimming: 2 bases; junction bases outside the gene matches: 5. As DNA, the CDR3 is TGTGCCAGCAGTTACTCAGGGACAGGTTATCAAGAGACCCAGTACTTC. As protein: CASSYSGTGYQETQYF.

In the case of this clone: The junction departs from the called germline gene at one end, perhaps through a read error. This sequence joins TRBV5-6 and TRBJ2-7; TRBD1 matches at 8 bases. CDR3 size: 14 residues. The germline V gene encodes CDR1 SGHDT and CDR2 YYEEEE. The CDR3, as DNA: TGTGCCAGCATGAGACAGGGGTTCTCCTTCGAGCAGTACTTC. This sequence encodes CASMRQGFSFEQYF.

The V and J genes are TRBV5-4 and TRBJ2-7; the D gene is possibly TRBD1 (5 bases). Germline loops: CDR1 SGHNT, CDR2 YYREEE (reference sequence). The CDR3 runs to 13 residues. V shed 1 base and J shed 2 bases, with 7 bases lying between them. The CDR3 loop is CASSLRQPYEQYF. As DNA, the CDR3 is TGTGCCAGCAGCTTGAGACAGCCCTACGAGCAGTACTTC. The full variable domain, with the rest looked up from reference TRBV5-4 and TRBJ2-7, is ETGVTQSPTHLIKTRGQQVTLRCSSQSGHNTVSWYQQALGQGPQFIFQYYREEENGRGNFPPRFSGLQFPNYSSELNVNALELDDSALYLCASSLRQPYEQYFGPGTRLTVT.

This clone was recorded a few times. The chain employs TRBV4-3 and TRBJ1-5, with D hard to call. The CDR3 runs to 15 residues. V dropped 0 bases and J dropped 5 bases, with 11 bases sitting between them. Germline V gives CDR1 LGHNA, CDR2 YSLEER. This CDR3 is CASSQDVGRDQPQHF. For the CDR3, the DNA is TGCGCCAGCAGCCAAGATGTGGGGAGAGATCAGCCCCAGCATTTT.

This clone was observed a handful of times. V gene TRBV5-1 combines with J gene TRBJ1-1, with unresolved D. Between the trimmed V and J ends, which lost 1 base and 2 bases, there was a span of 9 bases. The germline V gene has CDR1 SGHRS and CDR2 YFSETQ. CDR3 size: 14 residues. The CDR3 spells CASSLNSVNTEAFF. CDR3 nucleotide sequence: TGCGCCAGCAGCTTGAATTCGGTCAACACTGAAGCTTTCTTT. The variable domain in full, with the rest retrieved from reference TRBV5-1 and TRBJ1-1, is KAGVTQTPRYLIKTRGQQVTLSCSPISGHRSVSWYQQTPGQGLQFLFEYFSETQRNKGNFPGRFSGRQFSNSRSEMNVSTLELGDSALYLCASSLNSVNTEAFFGQGTRLTVV.

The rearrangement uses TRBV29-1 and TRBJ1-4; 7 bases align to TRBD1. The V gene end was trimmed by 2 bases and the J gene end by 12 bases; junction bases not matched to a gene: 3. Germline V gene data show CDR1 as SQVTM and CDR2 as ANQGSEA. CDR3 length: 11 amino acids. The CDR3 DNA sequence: TGCAGCGTTGAAACAGGGGTTGAACTGTTTTTT. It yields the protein CSVETGVELFF. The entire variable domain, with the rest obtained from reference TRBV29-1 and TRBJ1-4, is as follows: SAVISQKPSRDICQRGTSLTIQCQVDSQVTMMFWYRQQPGQSLTLIATANQGSEATYESGFVIDKFPISRPNLTFSTLTVSNMSPEDSSIYLCSVETGVELFFGSGTQLSVL.

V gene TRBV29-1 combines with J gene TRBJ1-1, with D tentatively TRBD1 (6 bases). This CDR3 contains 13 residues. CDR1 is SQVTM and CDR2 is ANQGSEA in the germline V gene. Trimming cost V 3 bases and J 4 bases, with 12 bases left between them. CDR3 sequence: CSVDIRGGTEAFF. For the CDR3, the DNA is TGCAGCGTTGACATCAGAGGGGGCACTGAAGCTTTCTTT.

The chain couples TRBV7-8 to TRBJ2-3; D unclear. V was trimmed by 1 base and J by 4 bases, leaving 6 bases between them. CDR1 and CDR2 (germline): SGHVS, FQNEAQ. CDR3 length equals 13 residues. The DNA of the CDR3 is TGTGCCAGCAGCTTAGTAAGTCCAGATACGCAGTATTTT. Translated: CASSLVSPDTQYF.

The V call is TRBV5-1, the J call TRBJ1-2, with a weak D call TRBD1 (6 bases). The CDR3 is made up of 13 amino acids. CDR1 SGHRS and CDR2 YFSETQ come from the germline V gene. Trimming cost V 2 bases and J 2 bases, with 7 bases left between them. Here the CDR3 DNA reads TGCGCCAGCAGCTTCGACAGGAACTATGGCTACACCTTC. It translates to CASSFDRNYGYTF.

Written as DNA, the CDR3 is TGCGCCAGCAGCCATGCCCGGCTGGGGGGGGCGCGGGTGAACACTGAAGCTTTCTTT. It is translated as CASSHARLGGARVNTEAFF. The chain is built from TRBV4-1 and TRBJ1-1; possible D gene TRBD1, 6 bases. V was clipped by 3 bases and J by 0 bases, with 23 bases between them. The CDR3 is 19 residues long. Germline CDR1 is MGHRA and CDR2 is YSYEKL.

The CDR3 here is CASSSPVGADGGETQYF. The CDR3 nucleotides read TGTGCCAGCAGTTCTCCCGTCGGTGCGGATGGGGGAGAGACCCAGTACTTC. The V call is TRBV28, the J call TRBJ2-5; possibly TRBD1 or TRBD2 for D (5 bases each). The V gene lost 4 bases and the J gene lost 4 bases, with 22 bases spanning the gap. Germline CDR1 is MDHEN and CDR2 is SYDVKM. CDR3 length: 17 amino acids.

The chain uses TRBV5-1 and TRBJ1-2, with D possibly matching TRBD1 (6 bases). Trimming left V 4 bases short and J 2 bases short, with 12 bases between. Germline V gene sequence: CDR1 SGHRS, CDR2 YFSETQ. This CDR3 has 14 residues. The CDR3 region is CASSRTATNYGYTF. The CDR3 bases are TGCGCCAGCAGCAGGACAGCGACAAACTATGGCTACACCTTC.

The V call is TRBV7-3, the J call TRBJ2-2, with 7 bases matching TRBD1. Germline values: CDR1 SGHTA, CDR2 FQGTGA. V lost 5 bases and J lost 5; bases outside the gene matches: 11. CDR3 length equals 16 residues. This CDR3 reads CASSRGQARGTGELFF. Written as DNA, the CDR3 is TGTGCCAGCAGCCGCGGACAGGCGCGAGGGACCGGGGAGCTGTTTTTT.